This T cell receptor (beta chain) was obtained from a study of shared clonotypes between healthy human individuals. Study results and caveats: The study generally estimated greater richness for naive than memory subsets. Only blood samples were collected, and tissue repertoires likely differ.

Negatively enriched CD4+ T cells were divided by CD45RA into naive and memory. In germline, CDR1 is SGHTA, CDR2 FQGNSA. The length of the CDR3 is 15 residues. Trimming shortened V by 2 bases and J by 5 bases, and 14 bases separated the two germline ends. To note about this clone: Its antigen is as yet unknown.

Sequencing used immunoSEQ multiplex PCR; TCRdb keeps in-frame clones, though not all of them. The sample shows hundreds of thousands of clones, under 80% of them seen only once. Sequencing input: memory CD4+ T cells sorted from blood. Subset meaning: CD45RA-negative fraction. The sequence derives from a woman in her thirties in good health. V usage is TRBV7-2 and J usage is TRBJ2-3, with D perhaps matching TRBD1 (5 bases). The CDR3 sequence: CASSLNGQGIDTQYF. In DNA form, the CDR3 reads TGTGCCAGCAGCTTAAACGGCCAGGGCATAGATACGCAGTATTTT.